This TCR beta chain emerged from a study of T cells expressing NK-cell markers. The wider study: CD3+CD56+NKG2C+, CD3+CD56+NKG2C- and CD3+CD56-NKG2C+ T cells, once sorted, supplied the TCR beta repertoires. Study-wide results and caveats: The share of CD8+ T cells held by dominant NKG2C+ clonotypes was about 1.0-7.5% in about six donors.

TCRdb re-called the 5' RACE reads; one entry per CDR3 protein, DNA not given. The sample totals 200,000 to 300,000 distinct CDR3 sequences; its top ten clones hold 4% to 4.5%. Comments on this clonotype: Its antigen remains unknown.

This CDR3 has 15 amino acids. Germline lookup yields CDR1 LGHDT and CDR2 YNNKEL (reference sequence). Sequencing used blood T cells: a sorted CD56 or NKG2C T cell subset, CD4+ or CD8+ T cells, or bulk PBMC T cells (not recorded which). The clonotype was recovered from a woman aged 18-70 years in good health. V and J are TRBV3-1 and TRBJ2-1. CDR3 region: CASSQVSSPYNEQFF.